This T cell receptor (beta chain) was recovered during a study of control samples from healthy donors and cancer patients. Method: immunoSEQ multiplex PCR; TCRdb's copy keeps in-frame clones and lacks some. The data hold some 120,000 clones, with 93% observed a single time. This TCR derives from a middle-aged man with head and neck cancer. The sample taken for sequencing was PBMCs.

The CDR3 DNA follows: TGTGCCAGCAGTGCGGGGGGTTTCACAGATACGCAGTATTTT. It codes for CASSAGGFTDTQYF. J is TRBJ2-3 and V is TRBV6-6, with TRBD2 matching over 8 bases. Germline trimming cut 5 bases from V and 2 bases from J; bases unmatched to any gene: 3. Germline lookup yields CDR1 MNHNY and CDR2 SVGAGI (reference sequence). The CDR3 sequence is 14 residues long.